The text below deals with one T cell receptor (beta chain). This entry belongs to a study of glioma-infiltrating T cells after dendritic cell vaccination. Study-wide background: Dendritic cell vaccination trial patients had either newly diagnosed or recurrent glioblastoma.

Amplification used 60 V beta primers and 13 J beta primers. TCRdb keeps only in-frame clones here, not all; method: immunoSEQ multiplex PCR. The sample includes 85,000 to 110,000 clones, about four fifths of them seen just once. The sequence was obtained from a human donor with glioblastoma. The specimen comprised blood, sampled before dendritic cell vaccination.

CDR3 in DNA: TGTGCCAGCCTGGGACAGGGGTACAATGAGCAGTTCTTC. Translation gives CASLGQGYNEQFF. The chain carries TRBV19 and TRBJ2-1; 10 positions agree with TRBD1. The CDR3 runs 13 residues. V shed 9 bases and J 4 bases; nucleotides not matched to a gene: 3. CDR1 is LNHDA, CDR2 SQIVND, per germline (reference sequence).